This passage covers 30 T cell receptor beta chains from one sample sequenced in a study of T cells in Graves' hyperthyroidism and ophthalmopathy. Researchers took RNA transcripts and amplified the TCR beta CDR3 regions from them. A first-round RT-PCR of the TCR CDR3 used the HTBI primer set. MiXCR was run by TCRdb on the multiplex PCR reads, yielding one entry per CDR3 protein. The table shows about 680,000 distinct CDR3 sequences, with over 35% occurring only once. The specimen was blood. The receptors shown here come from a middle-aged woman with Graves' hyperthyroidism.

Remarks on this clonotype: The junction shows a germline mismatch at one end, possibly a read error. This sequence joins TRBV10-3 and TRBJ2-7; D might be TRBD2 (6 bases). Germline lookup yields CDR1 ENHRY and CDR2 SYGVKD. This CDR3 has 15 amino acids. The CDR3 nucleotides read TGTGCCAGCAGTTATTCCCCACAGCGGGCGAGCGAGCAGTACTTC. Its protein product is CASSYSPQRASEQYF.

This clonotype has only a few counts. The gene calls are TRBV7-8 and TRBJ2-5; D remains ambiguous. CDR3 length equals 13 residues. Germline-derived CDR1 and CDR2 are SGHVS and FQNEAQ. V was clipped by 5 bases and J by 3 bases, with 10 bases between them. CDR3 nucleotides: TGTGCCAGCAGCCCGGCGGAAGAAGAGACCCAGTACTTC. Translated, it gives CASSPAEEETQYF.

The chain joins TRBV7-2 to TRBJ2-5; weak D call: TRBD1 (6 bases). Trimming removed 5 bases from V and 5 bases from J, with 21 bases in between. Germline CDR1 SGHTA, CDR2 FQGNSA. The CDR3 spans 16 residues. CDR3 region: CASSQDGQTHNETQYF. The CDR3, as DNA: TGTGCCAGCAGCCAAGATGGACAGACTCACAATGAGACCCAGTACTTC.

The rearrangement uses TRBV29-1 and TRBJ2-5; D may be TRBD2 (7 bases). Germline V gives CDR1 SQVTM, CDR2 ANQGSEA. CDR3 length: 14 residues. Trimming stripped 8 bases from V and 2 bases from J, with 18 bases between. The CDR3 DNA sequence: TGCAGCTTGGGGGGGACACTAGAACAAGAGACCCAGTACTTC. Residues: CSLGGTLEQETQYF.

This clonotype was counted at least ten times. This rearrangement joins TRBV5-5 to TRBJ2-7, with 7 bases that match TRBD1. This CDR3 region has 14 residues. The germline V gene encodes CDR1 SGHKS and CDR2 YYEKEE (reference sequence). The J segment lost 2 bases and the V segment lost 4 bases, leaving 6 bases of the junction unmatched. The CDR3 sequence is CASSIRTGAYEQYF. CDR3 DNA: TGTGCCAGCAGCATCCGGACAGGCGCCTACGAGCAGTACTTC.

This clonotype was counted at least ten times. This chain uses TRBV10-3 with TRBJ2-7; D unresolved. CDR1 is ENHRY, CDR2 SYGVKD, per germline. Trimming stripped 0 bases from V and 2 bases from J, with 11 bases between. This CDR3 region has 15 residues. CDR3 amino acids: CAISESPGQTYEQYF. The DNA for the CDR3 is TGTGCCATCAGTGAGTCCCCGGGCCAGACCTACGAGCAGTACTTC.

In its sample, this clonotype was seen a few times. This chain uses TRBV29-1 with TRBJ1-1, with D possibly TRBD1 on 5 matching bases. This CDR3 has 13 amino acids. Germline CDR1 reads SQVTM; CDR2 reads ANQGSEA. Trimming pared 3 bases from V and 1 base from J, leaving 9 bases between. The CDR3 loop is CSVDDGGNTEAFF. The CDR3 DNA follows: TGCAGCGTTGACGACGGGGGGAACACTGAAGCTTTCTTT.

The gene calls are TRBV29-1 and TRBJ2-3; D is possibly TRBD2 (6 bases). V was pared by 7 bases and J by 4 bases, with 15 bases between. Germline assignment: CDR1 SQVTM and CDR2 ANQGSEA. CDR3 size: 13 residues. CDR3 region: CSADLALADTQYF. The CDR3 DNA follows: TGCAGCGCGGATCTAGCGTTGGCAGATACGCAGTATTTT.

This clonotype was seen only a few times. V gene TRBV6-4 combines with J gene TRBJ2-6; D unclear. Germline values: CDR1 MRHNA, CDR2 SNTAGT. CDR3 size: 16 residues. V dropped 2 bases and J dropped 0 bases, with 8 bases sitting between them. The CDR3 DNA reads TGTGCCAGCAGTGACGGGCACCTCTCTGGGGCCAACGTCCTGACTTTC. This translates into CASSDGHLSGANVLTF.

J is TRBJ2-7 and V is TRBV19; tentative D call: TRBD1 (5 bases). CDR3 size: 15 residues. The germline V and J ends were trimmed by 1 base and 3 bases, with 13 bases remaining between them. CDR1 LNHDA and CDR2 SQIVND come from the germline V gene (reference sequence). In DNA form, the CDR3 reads TGTGCCAGTAGTATAGGACCCTTCCAGGGCTACGAGCAGTACTTC. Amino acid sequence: CASSIGPFQGYEQYF.

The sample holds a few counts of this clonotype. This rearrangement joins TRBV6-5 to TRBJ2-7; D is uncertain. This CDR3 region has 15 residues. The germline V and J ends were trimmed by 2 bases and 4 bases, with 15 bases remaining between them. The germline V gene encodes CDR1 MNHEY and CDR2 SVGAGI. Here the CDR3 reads CASSYGGGLWYEQYF. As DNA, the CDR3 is TGTGCCAGCAGTTACGGCGGCGGCCTCTGGTACGAGCAGTACTTC.

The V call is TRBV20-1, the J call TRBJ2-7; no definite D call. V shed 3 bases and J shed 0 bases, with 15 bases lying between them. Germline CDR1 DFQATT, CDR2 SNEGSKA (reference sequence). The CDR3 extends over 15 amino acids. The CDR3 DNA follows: TGCAGTGCTAGTTTTTTGGCGGTTTACTCCTACGAGCAGTACTTC. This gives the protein CSASFLAVYSYEQYF.

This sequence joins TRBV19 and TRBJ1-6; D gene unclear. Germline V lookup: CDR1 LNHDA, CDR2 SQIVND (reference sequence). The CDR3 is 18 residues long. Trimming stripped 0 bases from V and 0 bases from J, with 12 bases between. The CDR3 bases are TGTGCCAGTAGTATAGATATGGAGGAATACTCCTATAATTCACCCCTCCACTTT. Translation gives CASSIDMEEYSYNSPLHF. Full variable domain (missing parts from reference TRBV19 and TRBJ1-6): DGGITQSPKYLFRKEGQNVTLSCEQNLNHDAMYWYRQDPGQGLRLIYYSQIVNDFQKGDIAEGYSVSREKKESFPLTVTSAQKNPTAFYLCASSIDMEEYSYNSPLHFGNGTRLTVT.

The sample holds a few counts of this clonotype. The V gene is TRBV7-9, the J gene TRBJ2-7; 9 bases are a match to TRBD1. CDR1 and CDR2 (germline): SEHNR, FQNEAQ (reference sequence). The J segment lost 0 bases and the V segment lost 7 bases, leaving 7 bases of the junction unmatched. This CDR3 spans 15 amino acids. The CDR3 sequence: CASKPGQGGSYEQYF. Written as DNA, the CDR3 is TGTGCCAGCAAACCGGGACAGGGTGGCTCCTACGAGCAGTACTTC.

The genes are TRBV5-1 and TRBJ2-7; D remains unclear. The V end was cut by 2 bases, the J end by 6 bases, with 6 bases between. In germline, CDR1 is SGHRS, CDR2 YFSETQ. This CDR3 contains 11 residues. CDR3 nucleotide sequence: TGCGCCAGCAGCTTCGGAACCGAGCAGTACTTC. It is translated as CASSFGTEQYF. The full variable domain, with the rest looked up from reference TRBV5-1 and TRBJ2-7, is KAGVTQTPRYLIKTRGQQVTLSCSPISGHRSVSWYQQTPGQGLQFLFEYFSETQRNKGNFPGRFSGRQFSNSRSEMNVSTLELGDSALYLCASSFGTEQYFGPGTRLTVT.

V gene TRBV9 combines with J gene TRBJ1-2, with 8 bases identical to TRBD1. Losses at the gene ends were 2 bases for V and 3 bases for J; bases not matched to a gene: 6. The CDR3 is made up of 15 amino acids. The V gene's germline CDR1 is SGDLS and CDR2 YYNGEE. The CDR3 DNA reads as TGTGCCAGCAGCGTCTTGGACAGGGAAGACTATGGCTACACCTTC. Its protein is CASSVLDREDYGYTF.

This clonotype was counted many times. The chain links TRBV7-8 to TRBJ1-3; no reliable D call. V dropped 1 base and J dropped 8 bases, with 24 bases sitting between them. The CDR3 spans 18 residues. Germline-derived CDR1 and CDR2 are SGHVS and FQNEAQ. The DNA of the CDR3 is TGTGCCAGCAGCTTAGAGTATAGCGGGTTCAGAACGTTGTACACCATATATTTT. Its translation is CASSLEYSGFRTLYTIYF.

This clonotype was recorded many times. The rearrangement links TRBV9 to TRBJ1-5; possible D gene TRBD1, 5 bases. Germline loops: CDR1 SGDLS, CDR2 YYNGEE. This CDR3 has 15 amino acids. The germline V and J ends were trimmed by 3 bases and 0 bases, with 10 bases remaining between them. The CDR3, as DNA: TGTGCCAGCAGCGCGGGACGGAATAGCAATCAGCCCCAGCATTTT. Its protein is CASSAGRNSNQPQHF.

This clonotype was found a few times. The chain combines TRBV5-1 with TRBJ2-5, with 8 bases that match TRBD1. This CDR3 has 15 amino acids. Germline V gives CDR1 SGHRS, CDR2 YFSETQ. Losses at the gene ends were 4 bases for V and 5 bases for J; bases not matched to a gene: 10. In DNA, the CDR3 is TGCGCCAGCAGCCTCGGGACAGGCCGGGGGGAGACCCAGTACTTC. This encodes CASSLGTGRGETQYF.

Written as DNA, the CDR3 is TGCAGCGTAGAAAGAGACAACGATGGCTACACCTTC. Translating it yields CSVERDNDGYTF. V usage is TRBV29-1 and J usage is TRBJ1-2, with no clear D. The V end lost 6 bases, the J end lost 6 bases, and 14 bases lay between the germline ends. The CDR3 runs 12 residues. Looked up from germline, CDR1 is SQVTM and CDR2 is ANQGSEA.

The CDR3 DNA follows: TGTGCCAGCAGCCCCAGGGACAGGGGAAGCTCCTACGAGCAGTACTTC. Translating gives CASSPRDRGSSYEQYF. The chain has TRBV7-2 and TRBJ2-7; the match to TRBD1 covers 10 bases. The V and J ends lost 5 bases and 0 bases, in that order; junction bases with no gene match: 7. Germline-derived CDR1 and CDR2 are SGHTA and FQGNSA. The CDR3 contains 16 residues.

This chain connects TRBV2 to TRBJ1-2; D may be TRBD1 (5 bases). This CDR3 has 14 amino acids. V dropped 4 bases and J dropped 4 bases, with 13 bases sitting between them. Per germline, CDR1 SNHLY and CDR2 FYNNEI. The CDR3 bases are TGTGCCAGCAGTGCCCAGGGTTACGCCTATGGCTACACCTTC. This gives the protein CASSAQGYAYGYTF.

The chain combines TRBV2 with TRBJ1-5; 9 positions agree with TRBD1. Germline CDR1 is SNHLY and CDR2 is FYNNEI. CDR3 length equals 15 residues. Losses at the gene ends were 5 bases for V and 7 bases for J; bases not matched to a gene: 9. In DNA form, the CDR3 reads TGTGCCAGCAGTTTACAGGGGGCAGGTGGACAGCCCCAGCATTTT. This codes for CASSLQGAGGQPQHF.

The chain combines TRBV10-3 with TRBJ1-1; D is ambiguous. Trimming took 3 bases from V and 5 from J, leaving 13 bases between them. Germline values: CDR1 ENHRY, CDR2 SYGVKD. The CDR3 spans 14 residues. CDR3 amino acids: CAISDQVGVTEAFF. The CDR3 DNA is TGTGCCATCAGTGATCAGGTGGGAGTTACTGAAGCTTTCTTT.

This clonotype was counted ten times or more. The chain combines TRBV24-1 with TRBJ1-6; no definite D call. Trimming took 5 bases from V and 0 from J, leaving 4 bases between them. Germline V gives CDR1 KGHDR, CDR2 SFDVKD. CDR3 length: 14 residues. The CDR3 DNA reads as TGTGCCACCAGTGCGAGCTCCTATAATTCACCCCTCCACTTT. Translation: CATSASSYNSPLHF.

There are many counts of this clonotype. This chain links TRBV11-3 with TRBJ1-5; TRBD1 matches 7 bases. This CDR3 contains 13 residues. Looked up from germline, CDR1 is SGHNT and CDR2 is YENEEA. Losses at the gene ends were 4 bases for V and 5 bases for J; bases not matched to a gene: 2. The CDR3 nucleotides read TGTGCCAGCAGCTCGGGGACAGATCAGCCCCAGCATTTT. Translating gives CASSSGTDQPQHF.

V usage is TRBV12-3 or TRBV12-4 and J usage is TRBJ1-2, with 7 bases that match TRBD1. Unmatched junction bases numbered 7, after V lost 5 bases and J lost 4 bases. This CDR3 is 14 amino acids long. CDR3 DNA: TGTGCCAGCAGTGGAGGGGACAGAAGCTATGGCTACACCTTC. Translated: CASSGGDRSYGYTF.

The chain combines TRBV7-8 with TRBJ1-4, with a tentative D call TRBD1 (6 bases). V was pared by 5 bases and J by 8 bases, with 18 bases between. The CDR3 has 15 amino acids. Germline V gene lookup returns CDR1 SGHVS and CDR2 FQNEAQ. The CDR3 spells CASSQKQGQGEKLFF. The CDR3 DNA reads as TGTGCCAGCAGCCAAAAACAGGGTCAGGGGGAAAAACTGTTTTTT.

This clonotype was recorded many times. CDR3 in amino acids: CSGRDTYAYGYTF. DNA for the CDR3: TGCAGCGGGAGGGACACCTACGCCTATGGCTACACCTTC. This chain links TRBV29-1 with TRBJ1-2; possibly TRBD1 for D (6 bases). The CDR3 is 13 amino acids. V was shortened by 7 bases and J by 4 bases, with 16 bases between the two germline ends. The V gene's germline CDR1 is SQVTM and CDR2 ANQGSEA.

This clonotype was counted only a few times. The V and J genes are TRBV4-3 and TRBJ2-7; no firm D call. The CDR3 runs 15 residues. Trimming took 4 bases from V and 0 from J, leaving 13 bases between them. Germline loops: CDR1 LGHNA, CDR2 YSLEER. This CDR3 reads CASSPDDTSSYEQYF. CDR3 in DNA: TGCGCCAGCAGCCCAGATGACACGAGCTCCTACGAGCAGTACTTC.